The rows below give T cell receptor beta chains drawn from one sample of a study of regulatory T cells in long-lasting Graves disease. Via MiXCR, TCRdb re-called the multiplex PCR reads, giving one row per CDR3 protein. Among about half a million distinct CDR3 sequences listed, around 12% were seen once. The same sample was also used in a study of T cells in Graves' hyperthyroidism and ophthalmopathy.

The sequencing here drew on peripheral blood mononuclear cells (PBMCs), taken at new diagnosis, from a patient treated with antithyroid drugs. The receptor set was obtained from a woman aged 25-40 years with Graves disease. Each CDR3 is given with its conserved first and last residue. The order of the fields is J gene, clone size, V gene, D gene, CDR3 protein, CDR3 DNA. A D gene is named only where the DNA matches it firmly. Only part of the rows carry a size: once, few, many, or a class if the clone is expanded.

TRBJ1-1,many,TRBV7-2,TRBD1,CASSWDRVTEAFF,TGTGCCAGCAGTTGGGACAGGGTGACTGAAGCTTTCTTT
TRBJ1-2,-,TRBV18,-,CASSPGTVYGYSF,TGTGCCAGCTCACCCGGGACTGTCTATGGCTACAGCTTC
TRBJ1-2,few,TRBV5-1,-,CASSPEGAGEGYTF,TGCGCCAGCAGCCCGGAAGGGGCGGGAGAGGGCTACACCTTC
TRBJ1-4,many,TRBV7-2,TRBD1,CASSLGAGTGGEKLFF,TGTGCCAGCAGCTTAGGGGCCGGGACAGGTGGTGAAAAACTGTTTTTT
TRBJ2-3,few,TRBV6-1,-,CASSEVWERGTDTQYF,TGTGCCAGCAGTGAAGTATGGGAGCGGGGCACAGATACGCAGTATTTT
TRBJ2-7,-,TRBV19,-,CASTQDGFASDYEQYF,TGTGCCAGTACCCAGGACGGGTTTGCTTCGGACTACGAGCAGTACTTC
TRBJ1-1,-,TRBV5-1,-,CASSGGAGSAEAFF,TGCGCCAGCAGCGGGGGGGCCGGTAGCGCTGAAGCTTTCTTT
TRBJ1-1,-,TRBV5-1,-,CASSLGAQVLEGAFF,TGCGCCAGCAGCTTGGGCGCACAGGTCCTCGAGGGAGCTTTCTTT
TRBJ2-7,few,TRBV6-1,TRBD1,CASRTGVGGQGATREQYF,TGTGCCAGCAGGACCGGGGTCGGGGGACAGGGGGCCACCCGCGAGCAGTACTTC
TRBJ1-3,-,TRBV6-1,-,CASRDSRGNTIYF,TGTGCCAGCAGGGACTCCCGTGGAAACACCATATATTTT
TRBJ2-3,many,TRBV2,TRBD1,CASSRDSWYRGTDTQYF,TGTGCCAGCAGCCGGGACAGTTGGTATCGAGGCACAGATACGCAGTATTTT
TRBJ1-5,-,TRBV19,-,CASSPFSGASSAQPQHF,TGTGCCAGTAGTCCGTTCTCCGGGGCCTCCTCAGCCCAGCCCCAGCATTTT
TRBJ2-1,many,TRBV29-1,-,CSVDRQASSYNEQFF,TGCAGCGTTGATAGACAGGCGAGCTCCTACAATGAGCAGTTCTTC
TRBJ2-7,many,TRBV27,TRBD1,CASSNMGQTYEQYF,TGTGCCAGCAGTAATATGGGACAGACCTACGAGCAGTACTTC
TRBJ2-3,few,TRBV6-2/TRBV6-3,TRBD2,CASSYSIGGSGTFTDTQYF,TGTGCCAGCAGTTACTCGATAGGAGGCAGCGGGACTTTCACAGATACGCAGTATTTT
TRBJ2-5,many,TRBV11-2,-,CASSLEVAAVQETQYF,TGTGCCAGCAGCTTAGAGGTCGCGGCAGTACAAGAGACCCAGTACTTC
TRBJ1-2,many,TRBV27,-,CASSPRTGTNYGYTF,TGTGCCAGCAGTCCGCGGACGGGTACTAACTATGGCTACACCTTC
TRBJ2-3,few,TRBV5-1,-,CASSLGDDLTQYF,TGCGCCAGCAGCTTGGGAGACGACCTTACGCAGTATTTT
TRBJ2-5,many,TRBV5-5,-,CASSSQSHGETQYF,TGTGCCAGCAGCTCCCAATCTCATGGGGAGACCCAGTACTTC
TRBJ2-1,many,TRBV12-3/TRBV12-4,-,CASSFGLGNEQFF,TGTGCCAGCAGTTTTGGCCTAGGGAATGAGCAGTTCTTC
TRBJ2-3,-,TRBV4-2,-,CASSQRGQRATDTQYF,TGTGCCAGCAGCCAACGGGGACAGCGGGCCACAGATACGCAGTATTTT
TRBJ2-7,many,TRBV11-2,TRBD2,CASSWGGGTYEQYF,TGTGCCAGCAGTTGGGGGGGGGGTACCTACGAGCAGTACTTC
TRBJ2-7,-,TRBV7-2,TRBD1,CASSLDQGAREQYF,TGTGCCAGCAGCTTAGATCAGGGGGCACGCGAGCAGTACTTC
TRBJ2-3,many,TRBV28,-,CASAPPQGTQYF,TGTGCCAGCGCCCCTCCTCAGGGTACGCAGTATTTT
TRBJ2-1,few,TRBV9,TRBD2,CASSVAAGSSYNEQFF,TGTGCCAGCAGCGTAGCAGCGGGGAGCTCCTACAATGAGCAGTTCTTC
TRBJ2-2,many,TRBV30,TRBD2,CAWSVLGSGRTNTGELFF,TGTGCCTGGAGTGTATTAGGTAGCGGGAGAACGAACACCGGGGAGCTGTTTTTT
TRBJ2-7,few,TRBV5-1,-,CASSLAGWDYEQYF,TGCGCCAGCAGCTTGGCGGGCTGGGACTACGAGCAGTACTTC
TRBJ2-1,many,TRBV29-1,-,CSVEFSYTSNEQFF,TGCAGCGTTGAATTTTCCTACACCTCAAATGAGCAGTTCTTC
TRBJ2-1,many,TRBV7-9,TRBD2,CASSQTSGEYNEQFF,TGTGCCAGCAGTCAGACTAGCGGGGAGTACAATGAGCAGTTCTTC
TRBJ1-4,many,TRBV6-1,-,CATGRGRKEKLFF,TGTGCCACCGGCCGGGGAAGAAAGGAAAAACTGTTTTTT
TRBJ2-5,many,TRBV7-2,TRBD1,CASSREVQGTRETQYF,TGTGCCAGCAGCAGAGAAGTACAGGGGACGAGGGAGACCCAGTACTTC
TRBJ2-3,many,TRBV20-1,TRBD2,CSARLAGDGTDTQYF,TGCAGTGCTAGGCTAGCGGGAGACGGCACAGATACGCAGTATTTT
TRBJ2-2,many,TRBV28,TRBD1,CASRRGTGAYTGELFF,TGTGCCAGCAGACGCGGGACAGGGGCTTACACCGGGGAGCTGTTTTTT
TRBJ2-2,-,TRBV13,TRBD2,CASSSILLTSGVTGELFF,TGTGCCAGCAGCTCAATACTCTTGACTAGCGGGGTTACCGGGGAGCTGTTTTTT
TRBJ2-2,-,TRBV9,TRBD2,CASSEAPSGKLNGSNTGELFF,TGTGCCAGCAGCGAGGCCCCTAGCGGGAAACTTAATGGGTCGAACACCGGGGAGCTGTTTTTT
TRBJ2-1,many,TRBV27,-,CASSTREIGGNEQFF,TGTGCCAGCAGTACCCGGGAGATAGGGGGGAATGAGCAGTTCTTC
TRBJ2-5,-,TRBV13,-,CASSTPGTSQETQYF,TGTGCCAGCAGCACCCCCGGGACCTCTCAAGAGACCCAGTACTTC